This T cell receptor beta chain was observed in a study of identical twins. Germline assignment: CDR1 MDHEN and CDR2 SYDVKM. Between the trimmed V and J ends, which lost 5 bases and 1 base, there was a span of 16 bases. CDR3 length equals 16 residues. TCRdb re-derived calls from the 5' RACE reads in MiXCR, one entry per CDR3 protein. The top ten clones hold around 1.5% of a sample with about 890,000 distinct CDR3 sequences, around 12% of them seen once. The sample was also linked to a second study, of yellow fever vaccine responses in identical twins.

The sequenced sample was PBMCs. The chain uses TRBV28 and TRBJ2-3; D is perhaps TRBD2 (6 bases). The clonotype originates from a woman between 18 and 30 years old in good health. For the CDR3, the DNA is TGTGCCAGCAGTACGCTAGCGCCGGGCGGCACAGATACGCAGTATTTT. It encodes CASSTLAPGGTDTQYF. Combining the CDR3 with reference TRBV28 and TRBJ2-3 gives the whole variable domain DVKVTQSSRYLVKRTGEKVFLECVQDMDHENMFWYRQDPGLGLRLIYFSYDVKMKEKGDIPEGYSVSREKKERFSLILESASTNQTSMYLCASSTLAPGGTDTQYFGPGTRLTVL.